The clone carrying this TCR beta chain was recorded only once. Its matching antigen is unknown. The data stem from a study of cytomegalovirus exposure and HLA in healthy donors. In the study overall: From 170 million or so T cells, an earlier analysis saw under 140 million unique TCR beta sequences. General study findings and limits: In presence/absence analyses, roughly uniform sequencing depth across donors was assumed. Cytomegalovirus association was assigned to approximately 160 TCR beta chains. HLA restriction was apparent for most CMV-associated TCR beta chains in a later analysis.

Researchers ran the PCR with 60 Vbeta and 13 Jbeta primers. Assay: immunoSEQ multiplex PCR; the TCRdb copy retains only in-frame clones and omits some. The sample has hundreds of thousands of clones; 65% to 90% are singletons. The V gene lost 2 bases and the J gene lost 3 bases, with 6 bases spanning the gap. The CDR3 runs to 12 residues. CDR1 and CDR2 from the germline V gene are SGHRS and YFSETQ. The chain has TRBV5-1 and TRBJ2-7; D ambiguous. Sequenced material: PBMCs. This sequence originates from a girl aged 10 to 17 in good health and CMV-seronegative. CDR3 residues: CASSFTNYEQYF. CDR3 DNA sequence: TGCGCCAGCAGCTTCACAAACTACGAGCAGTACTTC.